This T cell receptor beta chain comes out of a study of PD-1 blockade in classical Hodgkin lymphoma (dated by TCRdb to 2018 to 2021). About the full investigation: Nivolumab dosing was 3 mg/kg intravenously every 2 weeks, continuing until either disease progression or unacceptable toxicity. A peripheral blood immune signature of response to PD-1 blockade in classical Hodgkin lymphoma was defined using TCR beta sequencing and CyTOF. Study-level results and caveats: Lower diversity was seen in patients whose nivolumab began less than 1 year after ASCT, and these patients were left out of later analyses so that immune reconstitution would not confound the results. Newly diagnosed patients were reported to have lower baseline TCR diversity than healthy donors, and relapsed/refractory patients were reported to have lower baseline TCR diversity still. Baseline diversity similar to that of newly diagnosed patients was observed in trial patients achieving complete response, whereas significantly lower diversity was observed in partial responders and progressors. The study was limited to a single clinical trial cohort, and causes of repertoire differences, possibly disease activity or prior therapy, remained undefined. A significant rise by C4D1 was seen in CD4+ but not CD8+ TCR diversity (p=0.0027 vs p=0.16), with the rise being most apparent in complete responders (p=0.02).

The meaning of the sample's time point label: cycle 2 day 1 (C2D1) of nivolumab. Every trial patient had relapsed following autologous stem cell transplantation, and prior brentuximab vedotin exposure was what differed among cohorts A, B and C. The trial cohort comprised some 60 patients with relapsed/refractory classical Hodgkin lymphoma whose best overall responses were complete response, partial response or progressive disease. Single-agent nivolumab was administered to trial patients in the multi-cohort phase II CheckMate 205 trial. Best overall response was determined by an independent review committee according to the 2007 International Working Group response criteria. Trial PBMCs were collected just before the start of nivolumab (C1D1) and during therapy at cycle 2 day 1 and cycle 4 day 1. Peripheral blood was collected in 8 mL Vacutainer Cell Preparation Tubes, from which PBMCs were isolated by centrifugation and then cryopreserved.

Genomic DNA was isolated using the Qiagen DNeasy kit from unsorted PBMCs as well as from negatively selected CD4+ and CD8+ fractions. Amplification of TCR beta CDR3 regions was done by immunoSEQ multiplex PCR with primers that anneal to V and J segments. A synthetic immune receptor repertoire was used to minimize amplification bias, and remaining bias was computationally removed after sequencing. As for the authors' bioinformatics: Repertoire diversity was quantified as the Shannon entropy index using custom Python scripts. Unsorted, CD4+ and CD8+ repertoires were analyzed separately, except for combined analyses in which CD4+ and CD8+ sequences were merged in silico. A clone was considered expanded if an increase in frequency of at least 2-fold after treatment relative to C1D1 was found, and a pseudocount of 0.5 was applied to clones undetected at baseline. Singleton clones were defined as clones with 0 or 1 copy at C1D1, and non-singleton clones were defined as clones with 2 or more copies. Clones expanded in unsorted samples were labelled as CD4+, CD8+ or unknown by matching protein sequences in sorted samples from the same patient. Wilcoxon tests were applied to paired samples to test diversity changes from C1D1 to C4D1. TCRdb provides this immuneACCESS table in a form limited to in-frame rearrangements. Some clones are lacking; in checked studies, under half of them reflect an unresolved V gene, and why the rest are absent is not known. The DNA was the basis for D and trimming; V, J and clone size are from that table. This sample lists over 15,000 clones; roughly 87% were detected once. The ten largest account for around a quarter of the sample.

Trimming at the junction amounts to 1 base on V and 1 base on J, and the germline ends lie 20 bases apart. The CDR3 runs 19 residues from the cysteine to the phenylalanine. Only the CDR3 DNA is retained, 57 bases long and in frame from the first base. According to the germline V gene (reference sequence), CDR1 reads SEHNR and CDR2 reads FQNEAQ. Notes on this clone: Its antigen target is currently unknown. No qualities accompany the bases; no much larger clone lies one base away.

The input for sequencing was peripheral blood mononuclear cells (PBMCs), taken before the second cycle of nivolumab. The V and J segments used are TRBV7-9 and TRBJ1-5; the best D guess is TRBD1, with 6 bases matching. The origin of this receptor is a human donor with classical Hodgkin lymphoma. The DNA sequence is given as TGTGCCAGCAGCTTAGAAGGTGGCAGGGGAATCGGGAGCAATCAGCCCCAGCATTTT. This encodes CASSLEGGRGIGSNQPQHF.